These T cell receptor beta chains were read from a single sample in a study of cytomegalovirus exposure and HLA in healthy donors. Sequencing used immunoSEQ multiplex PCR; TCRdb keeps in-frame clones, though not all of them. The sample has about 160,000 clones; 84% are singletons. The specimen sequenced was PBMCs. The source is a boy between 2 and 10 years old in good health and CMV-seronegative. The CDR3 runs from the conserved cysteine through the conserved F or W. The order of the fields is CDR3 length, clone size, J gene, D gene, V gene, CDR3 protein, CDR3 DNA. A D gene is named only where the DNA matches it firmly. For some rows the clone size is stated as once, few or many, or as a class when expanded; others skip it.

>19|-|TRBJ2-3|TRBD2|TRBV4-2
CASSQQAGGAGVGGDTQYF
TGTGCCAGCAGCCAACAGGCTGGCGGGGCGGGAGTCGGAGGGGATACGCAGTATTTT
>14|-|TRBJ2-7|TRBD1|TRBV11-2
CASSLGDRVHEQYF
TGTGCCAGCAGCTTAGGGGACAGGGTCCACGAGCAGTACTTC
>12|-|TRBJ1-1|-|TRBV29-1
CSVENSGGGAFF
TGCAGCGTTGAAAACTCGGGAGGAGGAGCTTTCTTT
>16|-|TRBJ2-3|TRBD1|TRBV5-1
CASSLGRQGAADTQYF
TGCGCCAGCAGCTTGGGGAGACAGGGGGCTGCAGATACGCAGTATTTT
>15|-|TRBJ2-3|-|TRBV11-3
CASSPRRSSTDTQYF
TGTGCCAGCAGCCCTAGAAGGTCTAGCACAGATACGCAGTATTTT
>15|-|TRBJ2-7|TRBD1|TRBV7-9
CASSLAPGQGYEQYF
TGTGCCAGCAGCTTAGCTCCGGGACAGGGCTACGAGCAGTACTTC
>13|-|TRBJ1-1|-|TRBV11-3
CASSDGYNTEAFF
TGTGCCAGCAGCGACGGGTATAACACTGAAGCTTTCTTT
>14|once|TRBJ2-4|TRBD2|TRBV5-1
CASSWTSGRDIQYF
TGCGCCAGCAGCTGGACTAGCGGGAGGGACATTCAGTACTTC
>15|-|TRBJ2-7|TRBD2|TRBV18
CASSPGTSGRHEQYF
TGTGCCAGCTCACCGGGGACTAGCGGGAGACACGAGCAGTACTTC
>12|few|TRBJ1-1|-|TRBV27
CASRGLPTEAFF
TGTGCCAGCCGGGGACTTCCCACTGAAGCTTTCTTT
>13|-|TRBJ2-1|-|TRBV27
CASGLGVSHEQFF
TGTGCCAGCGGACTGGGAGTTAGCCATGAGCAGTTCTTC
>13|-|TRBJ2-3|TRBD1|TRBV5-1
CASSRQGADTQYF
TGCGCCAGCAGCCGACAGGGGGCAGATACGCAGTATTTT
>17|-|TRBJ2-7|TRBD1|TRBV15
CATSRVVSTGEADEQYF
TGTGCCACCAGCAGAGTTGTATCGACAGGGGAGGCGGACGAGCAGTACTTC
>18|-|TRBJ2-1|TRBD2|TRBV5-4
CASSLAGGRAGSYNEQFF
TGTGCCAGCAGCTTGGCCGGCGGGAGGGCCGGGTCCTACAATGAGCAGTTCTTC
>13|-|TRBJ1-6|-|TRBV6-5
CASSSLAGSPLHF
TGTGCCAGCAGTTCCCTGGCGGGTTCACCCCTCCACTTT
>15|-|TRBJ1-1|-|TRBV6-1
CASTLPGDKNTEAFF
TGTGCCAGCACTTTGCCGGGAGATAAAAACACTGAAGCTTTCTTT
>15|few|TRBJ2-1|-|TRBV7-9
CASSPRLVSYNEQFF
TGTGCCAGCAGCCCCCGACTAGTTTCCTACAATGAGCAGTTCTTC
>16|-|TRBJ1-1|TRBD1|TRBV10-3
CAATVLPGQGSSEAFF
TGTGCCGCCACTGTACTACCGGGACAGGGATCTTCTGAAGCTTTCTTT
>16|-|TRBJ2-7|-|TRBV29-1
CSVRITSSQSSYEQYF
TGCAGCGTTAGAATTACTAGCTCCCAGAGCTCCTACGAGCAGTACTTC
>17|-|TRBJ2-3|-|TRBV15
CATSRDLPGDPTDTQYF
TGTGCCACCAGCAGAGATCTCCCAGGGGACCCTACAGATACGCAGTATTTT
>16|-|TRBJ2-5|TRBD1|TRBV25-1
CASSRMGTGNEETQYF
TGTGCCAGCAGTAGGATGGGGACAGGGAATGAAGAGACCCAGTACTTC
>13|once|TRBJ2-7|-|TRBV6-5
CASSFSDTYEQYF
TGTGCCAGCAGTTTTAGCGACACCTACGAGCAGTACTTC
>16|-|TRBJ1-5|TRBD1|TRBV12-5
CASGFLGQGGNQPQHF
TGTGCTAGTGGTTTTCTAGGACAGGGAGGGAATCAGCCCCAGCATTTT
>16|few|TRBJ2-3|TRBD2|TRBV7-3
CASSYTQAGGTDTQYF
TGTGCCAGCAGCTACACCCAAGCGGGAGGCACAGATACGCAGTATTTT
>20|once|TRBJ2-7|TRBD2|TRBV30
CAWSAYAGTSGMGLSYEQYF
TGTGCCTGGAGTGCTTATGCCGGGACTAGCGGGATGGGGTTATCCTACGAGCAGTACTTC
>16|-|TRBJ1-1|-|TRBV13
CASSLGSLRPDTEAFF
TGTGCCAGCAGCTTAGGCTCGTTGAGGCCGGACACTGAAGCTTTCTTT
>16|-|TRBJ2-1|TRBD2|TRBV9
CASSVDTSGIRGEQFF
TGTGCCAGCAGCGTAGATACTAGCGGGATAAGGGGTGAGCAGTTCTTC
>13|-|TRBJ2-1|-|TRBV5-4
CASQTLGRNEQFF
TGTGCCAGCCAAACTTTGGGCCGTAATGAGCAGTTCTTC
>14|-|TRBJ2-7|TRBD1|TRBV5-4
CASRPGTGGHEQYF
TGTGCCAGCAGACCCGGGACAGGGGGCCACGAGCAGTACTTC
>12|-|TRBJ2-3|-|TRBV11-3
CASSHSTDTQYF
TGTGCCAGCAGCCATAGCACAGATACGCAGTATTTT
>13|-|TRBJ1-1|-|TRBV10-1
CASRQEMNTEAFF
TGCGCCAGCAGACAGGAGATGAACACTGAAGCTTTCTTT
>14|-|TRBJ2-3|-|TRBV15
CATSIGSTTHTQYF
TGTGCCACCAGCATAGGGTCGACTACCCATACGCAGTATTTT
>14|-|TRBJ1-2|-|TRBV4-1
CASSQDRTPDGYTF
TGCGCCAGCAGCCAAGATAGGACACCGGATGGCTACACCTTC
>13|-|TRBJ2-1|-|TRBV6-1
CASSEGDINEQFF
TGTGCCAGCAGTGAGGGCGACATCAATGAGCAGTTCTTC
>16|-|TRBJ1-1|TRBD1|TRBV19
CASSIRRDRGNTEAFF
TGTGCCAGTAGTATTCGAAGGGACAGGGGAAACACTGAAGCTTTCTTT
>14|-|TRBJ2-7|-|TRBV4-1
CASSLGSLTYEQYF
TGCGCCAGCAGCCTCGGGAGCTTAACCTACGAGCAGTACTTC
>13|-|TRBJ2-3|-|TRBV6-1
CASSETGRDTQYF
TGTGCCAGCAGTGAAACAGGGCGAGATACGCAGTATTTT
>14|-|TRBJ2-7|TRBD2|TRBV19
CASSEDGRAYEQYF
TGTGCCAGTAGTGAGGACGGGAGGGCCTACGAGCAGTACTTC
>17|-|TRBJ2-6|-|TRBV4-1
CASSPTGSPSGANVLTF
TGCGCCAGCAGCCCCACGGGTAGCCCCTCTGGGGCCAACGTCCTGACTTTC
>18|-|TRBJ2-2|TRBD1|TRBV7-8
CASSLSRDRATNTGELFF
TGTGCCAGCAGCCTTAGCCGGGACAGAGCCACGAACACCGGGGAGCTGTTTTTT
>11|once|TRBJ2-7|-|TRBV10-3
CAISPGREQYF
TGTGCCATCAGTCCGGGTAGGGAGCAGTACTTC
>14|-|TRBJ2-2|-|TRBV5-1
CASSLGWSGEELFF
TGCGCCAGCAGCTTGGGATGGTCAGGGGAGGAGCTGTTTTTT
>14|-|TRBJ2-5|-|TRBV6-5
CASSYSREQETQYF
TGTGCCAGCAGTTACTCCCGGGAGCAAGAGACCCAGTACTTC
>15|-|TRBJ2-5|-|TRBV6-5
CASSPRGAIGETQYF
TGTGCCAGCAGCCCTCGGGGGGCTATTGGAGAGACCCAGTACTTC
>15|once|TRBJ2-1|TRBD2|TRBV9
CASSVGSGASNEQFF
TGTGCCAGCAGCGTAGGTAGCGGGGCCTCCAATGAGCAGTTCTTC
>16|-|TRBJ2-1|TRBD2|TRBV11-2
CASSLTGTTSDGEQFF
TGTGCCAGCAGCTTGACCGGGACTACCTCTGACGGTGAGCAGTTCTTC
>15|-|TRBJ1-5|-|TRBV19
CASRKDTDSNQPQHF
TGTGCCAGTAGAAAGGACACGGATAGCAATCAGCCCCAGCATTTT
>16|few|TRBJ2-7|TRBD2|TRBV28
CASSSDSGRGTYEQYF
TGTGCCAGCAGTTCCGATAGCGGGAGAGGAACCTACGAGCAGTACTTC